Included here is one TCR beta chain sequence, with context. Its antigen is currently unknown. The sample belongs to a study of cytomegalovirus exposure and HLA in healthy donors. Overall study results and limits: Later analysis reportedly placed an Asian-associated ancestry cluster below the roughly 680-donor mean in N-insertions. Among the most significant clusters, several appeared linked to common viral pathogens in a later analysis.

CDR3 size: 15 residues. The germline CDR1 and CDR2 sequences are SGHVS and FQNEAQ. J was trimmed by 3 bases and V by 5 bases; bases with no gene match: 5. Primers for the PCR totalled 60 Vbeta and 13 Jbeta. As originally analysed: Later analysis identified tens of millions of unique TCR beta chains, about 10 million shared. Sequencing used immunoSEQ multiplex PCR; TCRdb keeps in-frame clones, though not all of them. V and J calls and clone size follow that table, whereas D and trimming were derived from the DNA. Of a few hundred thousand clones detected, 85% to 95% appear once; the ten largest clones hold approximately 1.5%.

The source material was PBMCs. The chain has TRBV7-8 and TRBJ2-7; 12 bases are a match to TRBD2. This clonotype was sampled from a girl aged 2 to 10 in good health and CMV-seronegative. CDR3 sequence reads: CASSGPGLAGYEQYF. The CDR3 coding sequence is TGTGCCAGCAGCGGGCCGGGACTAGCGGGCTACGAGCAGTACTTC.